A selection of T cell receptor beta chains follows, all from one sample in a study of blood T cell repertoires in COVID-19. Generated by immunoSEQ multiplex PCR, the TCRdb table keeps only in-frame clones and is missing some. The sample lists 180,000 or so clones, almost 85% occurring once. Material: peripheral blood. The source is a human donor with acute or convalescent COVID-19. The donor label of this sample is uncertain. The CDR3 runs from the conserved cysteine through the conserved F or W. The order of the fields is CDR3 length, J gene, clone size, V gene, D gene, CDR3 protein, CDR3 DNA. D genes are given only for firm matches. A clone size is listed for some rows: how often the clone was seen (once, few, many), or a class if it is expanded.

len: 14
j_gene: TRBJ2-1
abundance: once
v_gene: TRBV10-2
d_gene: NA
CDR3aa: CASSVSPTYNEQFF
CDR3nt: TGCGCCAGCAGTGTTAGCCCCACCTACAATGAGCAGTTCTTC

len: 15
j_gene: TRBJ2-7
abundance: NA
v_gene: TRBV3-1/TRBV3-2
d_gene: NA
CDR3aa: CASSLPLGGAGEQYF
CDR3nt: TGTGCCAGCAGCCTCCCTTTGGGGGGAGCGGGTGAGCAGTACTTC

len: 19
j_gene: TRBJ2-1
abundance: NA
v_gene: TRBV12-2
d_gene: NA
CDR3aa: CASRLGFRTSGRSYNEQFF
CDR3nt: TGTGCAAGTCGCTTAGGATTCCGGACTAGCGGGAGGTCCTACAATGAGCAGTTCTTC

len: 16
j_gene: TRBJ1-5
abundance: NA
v_gene: TRBV19
d_gene: NA
CDR3aa: CASSPTGMGSNQPQHF
CDR3nt: TGTGCCAGTAGTCCGACAGGCATGGGTAGCAATCAGCCCCAGCATTTT

len: 19
j_gene: TRBJ2-1
abundance: NA
v_gene: TRBV19
d_gene: TRBD1
CDR3aa: CASSRSATGVRNSYNEQFF
CDR3nt: TGTGCCAGTAGTCGAAGTGCGACAGGGGTGAGGAACTCCTACAATGAGCAGTTCTTC

len: 16
j_gene: TRBJ1-2
abundance: NA
v_gene: TRBV7-6
d_gene: TRBD1
CDR3aa: CASSRSPSTGVGGYTF
CDR3nt: TGTGCCAGCAGCCGATCCCCGTCAACAGGGGTGGGAGGCTACACCTTC

len: 15
j_gene: TRBJ2-3
abundance: once
v_gene: TRBV2
d_gene: TRBD2
CDR3aa: CASSKGLANRDTQYF
CDR3nt: TGTGCCAGCTCGAAGGGACTAGCGAATAGGGATACGCAGTATTTT

len: 13
j_gene: TRBJ2-2
abundance: once
v_gene: TRBV3-1/TRBV3-2
d_gene: NA
CDR3aa: CASSQSAPGELFF
CDR3nt: TGTGCCAGCAGCCAAAGCGCTCCCGGGGAGCTGTTTTTT

len: 14
j_gene: TRBJ2-1
abundance: few
v_gene: TRBV2
d_gene: TRBD2
CDR3aa: CASTGLADYNEQFF
CDR3nt: TGTGCCAGCACGGGACTAGCGGATTACAATGAGCAGTTCTTC

len: 15
j_gene: TRBJ2-1
abundance: NA
v_gene: TRBV7-3
d_gene: TRBD2
CDR3aa: CASSLMIAGGGEQFF
CDR3nt: TGTGCCAGCAGCTTAATGATAGCGGGAGGGGGTGAGCAGTTCTTC

len: 13
j_gene: TRBJ1-2
abundance: NA
v_gene: TRBV19
d_gene: TRBD1
CDR3aa: CASSIDGTGATTF
CDR3nt: TGTGCCAGTAGTATAGACGGGACAGGGGCTACCACCTTC

len: 14
j_gene: TRBJ2-7
abundance: few
v_gene: TRBV15
d_gene: NA
CDR3aa: CATSRDRGLGEQYF
CDR3nt: TGTGCCACCAGCAGAGACAGGGGTTTGGGCGAGCAGTACTTC

len: 16
j_gene: TRBJ2-5
abundance: NA
v_gene: TRBV20-1
d_gene: TRBD2
CDR3aa: CSASATSGRAEETQYF
CDR3nt: TGCAGTGCTAGTGCGACTAGCGGGAGGGCCGAAGAGACCCAGTACTTC

len: 15
j_gene: TRBJ2-1
abundance: few
v_gene: TRBV14
d_gene: NA
CDR3aa: CASSQLGGPYNEQFF
CDR3nt: TGTGCCAGCAGCCAACTAGGAGGACCCTACAATGAGCAGTTCTTC

len: 13
j_gene: TRBJ2-3
abundance: NA
v_gene: TRBV7-3
d_gene: NA
CDR3aa: CASSSQRGDTQYF
CDR3nt: TGTGCCAGCAGCTCTCAGAGGGGGGATACGCAGTATTTT

len: 12
j_gene: TRBJ1-1
abundance: NA
v_gene: TRBV6-1
d_gene: NA
CDR3aa: CASSDGQSEAFF
CDR3nt: TGTGCCAGCAGTGACGGACAGAGTGAAGCTTTCTTT

len: 14
j_gene: TRBJ2-7
abundance: NA
v_gene: TRBV5-1
d_gene: NA
CDR3aa: CASSLGLAGREQYF
CDR3nt: TGCGCCAGCAGCTTGGGTCTAGCCGGTCGGGAGCAGTACTTC

len: 13
j_gene: TRBJ1-3
abundance: NA
v_gene: TRBV3-1/TRBV3-2
d_gene: NA
CDR3aa: CASGQGSGNTIYF
CDR3nt: TGTGCCAGCGGTCAAGGGAGCGGAAACACCATATATTTT

len: 15
j_gene: TRBJ2-7
abundance: NA
v_gene: TRBV4-1
d_gene: TRBD1
CDR3aa: CASSQETGGSYEQYF
CDR3nt: TGCGCCAGCAGCCAAGAAACAGGGGGCTCCTACGAGCAGTACTTC

len: 16
j_gene: TRBJ1-5
abundance: NA
v_gene: TRBV20-1
d_gene: TRBD1
CDR3aa: CSASSQGAGGNQPQHF
CDR3nt: TGCAGTGCTAGTAGTCAGGGGGCTGGAGGCAATCAGCCCCAGCATTTT

len: 15
j_gene: TRBJ2-1
abundance: NA
v_gene: TRBV3-1/TRBV3-2
d_gene: TRBD2
CDR3aa: CASSQAGGVRDEQFF
CDR3nt: TGTGCCAGCAGCCAAGCCGGGGGGGTACGGGATGAGCAGTTCTTC

len: 13
j_gene: TRBJ2-1
abundance: NA
v_gene: TRBV6-5
d_gene: NA
CDR3aa: CASSANPRGTELF
CDR3nt: TGTGCCAGCAGCGCCAACCCCAGGGGTACGGAGCTCTTC

len: 13
j_gene: TRBJ2-1
abundance: NA
v_gene: TRBV19
d_gene: NA
CDR3aa: CASMTRTANEQFF
CDR3nt: TGTGCCAGTATGACCAGGACTGCCAATGAGCAGTTCTTC

len: 13
j_gene: TRBJ2-4
abundance: few
v_gene: TRBV7-2
d_gene: TRBD1
CDR3aa: CASSPGTGLLIYF
CDR3nt: TGTGCCAGCAGCCCCGGGACAGGGCTGTTAATCTACTTC

len: 16
j_gene: TRBJ2-5
abundance: NA
v_gene: TRBV7-2
d_gene: TRBD2
CDR3aa: CASSLVAGAPGETQYF
CDR3nt: TGTGCCAGCAGCTTGGTAGCGGGAGCCCCGGGAGAGACCCAGTACTTC

len: 15
j_gene: TRBJ2-2
abundance: NA
v_gene: TRBV7-9
d_gene: NA
CDR3aa: CASSLRPTNAGELFF
CDR3nt: TGTGCCAGCAGCTTACGCCCGACTAACGCCGGGGAGCTGTTTTTT

len: 16
j_gene: TRBJ1-1
abundance: few
v_gene: TRBV5-1
d_gene: NA
CDR3aa: CASSLYSTGANTEAFF
CDR3nt: TGCGCCAGCAGCCTGTACTCGACAGGAGCGAACACTGAAGCTTTCTTT

len: 15
j_gene: TRBJ2-7
abundance: NA
v_gene: TRBV6-5
d_gene: NA
CDR3aa: CASISQGANFYEQYF
CDR3nt: TGTGCCAGCATCTCACAGGGAGCTAACTTCTACGAGCAGTACTTC

len: 15
j_gene: TRBJ2-1
abundance: once
v_gene: TRBV18
d_gene: TRBD2
CDR3aa: CASSPGLAGTNEQFF
CDR3nt: TGTGCCAGCTCACCAGGGCTAGCGGGAACTAATGAGCAGTTCTTC

len: 15
j_gene: TRBJ1-2
abundance: NA
v_gene: TRBV5-1
d_gene: TRBD1
CDR3aa: CASSLVETGNYGYTF
CDR3nt: TGCGCCAGCAGCTTGGTGGAGACAGGGAACTATGGCTACACCTTC

len: 15
j_gene: TRBJ1-1
abundance: NA
v_gene: TRBV7-9
d_gene: TRBD1
CDR3aa: CASSLAGTGAPEAFF
CDR3nt: TGTGCCAGCAGCTTAGCCGGGACAGGCGCCCCTGAAGCTTTCTTT

len: 15
j_gene: TRBJ1-5
abundance: once
v_gene: TRBV19
d_gene: NA
CDR3aa: CASSPGIGAHQPQHF
CDR3nt: TGTGCCAGTAGCCCGGGAATAGGAGCCCATCAGCCCCAGCATTTT

len: 17
j_gene: TRBJ2-3
abundance: once
v_gene: TRBV4-3
d_gene: TRBD2
CDR3aa: CASSHDRTSAYTDTQYF
CDR3nt: TGCGCCAGCAGCCACGATAGGACTAGCGCGTACACAGATACGCAGTATTTT

len: 12
j_gene: TRBJ2-1
abundance: NA
v_gene: TRBV19
d_gene: NA
CDR3aa: CASSMRAGEQFF
CDR3nt: TGTGCCAGTAGTATGCGGGCTGGTGAGCAGTTCTTC

len: 15
j_gene: TRBJ2-5
abundance: NA
v_gene: TRBV10-3
d_gene: TRBD2
CDR3aa: CAISDEREGVETQYF
CDR3nt: TGTGCCATCAGTGATGAGCGGGAGGGCGTGGAGACCCAGTACTTC

len: 13
j_gene: TRBJ2-4
abundance: NA
v_gene: TRBV7-2
d_gene: TRBD1
CDR3aa: CASSRDSKNIQYF
CDR3nt: TGTGCCAGCTCCCGGGACAGCAAAAACATTCAGTACTTC

len: 14
j_gene: TRBJ2-7
abundance: few
v_gene: TRBV5-1
d_gene: TRBD2
CDR3aa: CASRGGLAAYEQYF
CDR3nt: TGCGCCAGCAGGGGGGGACTAGCGGCGTACGAGCAGTACTTC

len: 16
j_gene: TRBJ1-5
abundance: once
v_gene: TRBV6-2/TRBV6-3
d_gene: TRBD1
CDR3aa: CASSYLRYRGNQPQHF
CDR3nt: TGTGCCAGCAGTTACCTCCGTTACAGGGGTAATCAGCCCCAGCATTTT

len: 15
j_gene: TRBJ2-7
abundance: NA
v_gene: TRBV9
d_gene: TRBD1
CDR3aa: CASSLYDRGAYEQYF
CDR3nt: TGTGCCAGCAGCCTATACGACAGGGGTGCCTACGAGCAGTACTTC

len: 13
j_gene: TRBJ2-7
abundance: NA
v_gene: TRBV15
d_gene: NA
CDR3aa: CATSRDRGREQYF
CDR3nt: TGTGCCACCAGCAGAGATAGGGGTCGGGAGCAGTACTTC

len: 15
j_gene: TRBJ1-3
abundance: NA
v_gene: TRBV19
d_gene: NA
CDR3aa: CASRPSGGEGNTIYF
CDR3nt: TGTGCCAGTAGACCGTCGGGGGGTGAAGGAAACACCATATATTTT

len: 13
j_gene: TRBJ2-1
abundance: NA
v_gene: TRBV5-1
d_gene: TRBD1
CDR3aa: CASSYPGGNEQFF
CDR3nt: TGCGCCAGCAGCTATCCAGGGGGCAATGAGCAGTTCTTC

len: 13
j_gene: TRBJ1-1
abundance: NA
v_gene: TRBV19
d_gene: NA
CDR3aa: CAARGGRFTEAFF
CDR3nt: TGTGCCGCCCGGGGGGGGCGTTTTACTGAAGCTTTCTTT

len: 15
j_gene: TRBJ2-7
abundance: NA
v_gene: TRBV11-3
d_gene: TRBD2
CDR3aa: CASSLAGGPSYEQYF
CDR3nt: TGTGCCAGCAGCTTAGCGGGAGGGCCTTCCTACGAGCAGTACTTC

len: 15
j_gene: TRBJ1-5
abundance: NA
v_gene: TRBV10-3
d_gene: TRBD1
CDR3aa: CAISAGTGLGQPQHF
CDR3nt: TGTGCCATCAGCGCCGGGACAGGGCTGGGGCAGCCCCAGCATTTT

len: 16
j_gene: TRBJ1-2
abundance: NA
v_gene: TRBV7-2
d_gene: TRBD1
CDR3aa: CASSSSHGQGWYGYTF
CDR3nt: TGTGCCAGCAGCTCATCCCACGGACAGGGGTGGTATGGCTACACCTTC

len: 14
j_gene: TRBJ1-1
abundance: NA
v_gene: TRBV28
d_gene: NA
CDR3aa: CASSSYRVGTEAFF
CDR3nt: TGTGCCAGCAGTTCTTACAGGGTTGGCACTGAAGCTTTCTTT

len: 14
j_gene: TRBJ2-7
abundance: NA
v_gene: TRBV3-1/TRBV3-2
d_gene: NA
CDR3aa: CASSQDWQGYEQYF
CDR3nt: TGTGCCAGCAGCCAAGATTGGCAGGGCTACGAGCAGTACTTC

len: 15
j_gene: TRBJ2-1
abundance: NA
v_gene: TRBV7-2
d_gene: TRBD2
CDR3aa: CASSLTGLGYNEQFF
CDR3nt: TGTGCCAGCAGCTTAACCGGACTAGGCTACAATGAGCAGTTCTTC

len: 13
j_gene: TRBJ1-3
abundance: NA
v_gene: TRBV11-1
d_gene: NA
CDR3aa: CASAQTSGNTIYF
CDR3nt: TGTGCCAGCGCGCAAACCTCTGGAAACACCATATATTTT

len: 15
j_gene: TRBJ1-3
abundance: NA
v_gene: TRBV7-3
d_gene: TRBD1
CDR3aa: CASSLDRGVGNTIYF
CDR3nt: TGTGCCAGCAGCCTTGACAGGGGGGTTGGAAACACCATATATTTT

len: 14
j_gene: TRBJ1-4
abundance: NA
v_gene: TRBV29-1
d_gene: NA
CDR3aa: CSVEGGFTNEKLFF
CDR3nt: TGCAGCGTTGAAGGGGGCTTTACTAATGAAAAACTGTTTTTT

len: 12
j_gene: TRBJ1-2
abundance: many
v_gene: TRBV4-2
d_gene: NA
CDR3aa: CASSQVFGGYTF
CDR3nt: TGTGCCAGCAGCCAAGTTTTCGGTGGCTACACCTTC

len: 15
j_gene: TRBJ2-5
abundance: NA
v_gene: TRBV5-6
d_gene: TRBD2
CDR3aa: CASTLRGPGGETQYF
CDR3nt: TGTGCCAGCACCTTGCGTGGCCCGGGGGGAGAGACCCAGTACTTC

len: 16
j_gene: TRBJ2-1
abundance: NA
v_gene: TRBV7-3
d_gene: TRBD2
CDR3aa: CASSGGLAGGYNEQFF
CDR3nt: TGTGCCAGCAGCGGGGGACTAGCGGGAGGATACAATGAGCAGTTCTTC

len: 16
j_gene: TRBJ1-4
abundance: NA
v_gene: TRBV25-1
d_gene: TRBD1
CDR3aa: CASSESGTATNEKLFF
CDR3nt: TGTGCCAGCAGTGAATCCGGGACAGCAACTAATGAAAAACTGTTTTTT

len: 16
j_gene: TRBJ1-2
abundance: NA
v_gene: TRBV3-1/TRBV3-2
d_gene: TRBD1
CDR3aa: CASSHGDRGRNYGYTF
CDR3nt: TGTGCCAGCAGCCATGGGGACAGGGGGCGAAACTATGGCTACACCTTC

len: 14
j_gene: TRBJ1-1
abundance: NA
v_gene: TRBV11-2
d_gene: TRBD1
CDR3aa: CASSLNRGKTEAFF
CDR3nt: TGTGCCAGCAGCTTAAACAGGGGTAAAACTGAAGCTTTCTTT

len: 16
j_gene: TRBJ2-2
abundance: few
v_gene: TRBV7-3
d_gene: NA
CDR3aa: CASSSGTAGYTGELFF
CDR3nt: TGTGCCAGCAGCTCGGGTACTGCGGGATACACCGGGGAGCTGTTTTTT